This TCR beta chain was captured by sequencing in a study of T cell responses to AZD1222 COVID-19 vaccine. The assay was immunoSEQ multiplex PCR, and TCRdb's table has in-frame clones only and misses some. The sample records some 190,000 clones, 80% to 95% being singletons. Germline CDR1 reads SGHRS; CDR2 reads YFSETQ. The CDR3 loop spans 15 amino acids. V was clipped by 1 base and J by 5 bases, with 15 bases between them. The chain uses TRBV5-1 and TRBJ1-1; a possible D gene is TRBD1 (6 bases). The TCR sequence derives from an adult in good health. The material was peripheral blood, obtained on day 0 of AZD1222 vaccination. The CDR3 here is CASSLSQGGWTEAFF. Written as DNA, the CDR3 is TGCGCCAGCAGCTTGTCACAGGGAGGATGGACTGAAGCTTTCTTT.